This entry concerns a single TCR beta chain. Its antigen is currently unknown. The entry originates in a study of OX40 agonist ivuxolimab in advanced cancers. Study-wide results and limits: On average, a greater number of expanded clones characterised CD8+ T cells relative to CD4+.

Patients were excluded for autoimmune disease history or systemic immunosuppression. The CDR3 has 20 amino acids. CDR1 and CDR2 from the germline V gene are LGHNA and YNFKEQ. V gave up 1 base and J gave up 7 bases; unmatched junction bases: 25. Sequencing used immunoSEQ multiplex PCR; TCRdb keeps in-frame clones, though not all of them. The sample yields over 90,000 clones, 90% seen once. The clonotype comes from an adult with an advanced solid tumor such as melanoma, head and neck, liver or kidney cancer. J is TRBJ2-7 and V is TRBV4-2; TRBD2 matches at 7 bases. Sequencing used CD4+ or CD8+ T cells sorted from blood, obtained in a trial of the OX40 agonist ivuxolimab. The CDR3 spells CASSQAQSGSGTNFRQEQYF. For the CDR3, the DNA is TGTGCCAGCAGCCAAGCCCAATCGGGCAGCGGGACTAATTTTCGTCAGGAGCAGTACTTC.